This entry lists 30 T cell receptor beta chains sequenced from one sample in a study of radiation and T cells in renal cell carcinoma (dated by TCRdb to about 2020). The meaning of the sample's time point label: blood 4 weeks post-SBRT, at nephrectomy. The treatment or condition label for this specimen denotes: 15 Gy SBRT to primary tumor, nephrectomy 4 weeks later. Libraries were built with the immunoSEQ multiplex PCR assay. Not all clones reach the TCRdb copy of this immuneACCESS table, which keeps in-frame sequences only. Checked studies attribute under half of the gap to unresolved V genes and leave the rest unexplained. In this sample the table shows over 60,000 clones, approximately 82% of which occur a single time. Under 2.5% of the sample goes to the ten largest clones. The material sequenced was blood, taken from a patient whose treatment included radiotherapy and nephrectomy. These receptor sequences come from a woman aged 55-69 years with renal cell carcinoma.

The chain links TRBV2 to TRBJ2-1, with unresolved D. Deletions cut 1 base from V and 9 bases from J, with 4 bases between. Germline CDR1 reads SNHLY; CDR2 reads FYNNEI. The CDR3 contains 11 residues. CDR3 bases: TGTGCCAGCAGTGAAGAGGCTGAGCAGTTCTTC. As protein: CASSEEAEQFF.

The gene calls are TRBV9 and TRBJ1-1; D not resolved. This CDR3 is built from 15 residues. V was clipped by 0 bases and J by 0 bases, with 9 bases between them. CDR1 and CDR2 from the germline V gene are SGDLS and YYNGEE. DNA for the CDR3: TGTGCCAGCAGCGTAGCTGGCGTAGTGAACACTGAAGCTTTCTTT. Encoded protein: CASSVAGVVNTEAFF.

V gene TRBV10-2 combines with J gene TRBJ1-1; no clear D gene. V lost 6 bases and J lost 9, with 17 bases in between. The CDR3 is made up of 13 amino acids. CDR1 is WSHSY and CDR2 is SAAADI in the germline V gene. CDR3 residues: CASSNYPSYQAFF. The CDR3 DNA reads as TGCGCCAGCAGCAACTACCCTTCGTACCAAGCTTTCTTT.

The chain carries TRBV7-3 and TRBJ2-2, with 9 nucleotides matching TRBD1. J lost 5 bases, V lost 3 bases, and 1 base had no gene match. Per germline, CDR1 SGHTA and CDR2 FQGTGA. The CDR3 loop spans 14 amino acids. CDR3: CASSFGTGTGELFF. The CDR3, as DNA: TGTGCCAGCAGCTTCGGGACAGGGACCGGGGAGCTGTTTTTT.

V and J are TRBV6-4 and TRBJ2-1; possible D gene TRBD2, 5 bases. Germline V gene data show CDR1 as MRHNA and CDR2 as SNTAGT. V was trimmed by 2 bases and J by 2 bases, leaving 10 bases between them. The CDR3 loop spans 15 amino acids. CDR3 DNA: TGTGCCAGCAGTGACAGGCTAGCACCCTACAATGAGCAGTTCTTC. Protein sequence: CASSDRLAPYNEQFF.

The chain is built from TRBV27 and TRBJ1-1; 7 bases are shared with TRBD1. Trimming cost V 5 bases and J 1 base; bases outside gene matches: 4. Germline CDR1 reads MNHEY; CDR2 reads SMNVEV (reference sequence). The CDR3 contains 14 residues. The CDR3 reads CASSIGTANTEAFF. CDR3 in DNA: TGTGCCAGCAGTATTGGGACAGCGAACACTGAAGCTTTCTTT.

The genes are TRBV7-3 and TRBJ1-2; possibly TRBD1 for D (5 bases). Per the germline V gene, CDR1 is SGHTA and CDR2 is FQGTGA. V was shortened by 5 bases and J by 8 bases, with 15 bases between the two germline ends. The CDR3 has 13 amino acids. The CDR3 here is CASSPGAGGGYTF. CDR3 nucleotides: TGTGCCAGCAGCCCCGGGGCGGGTGGAGGCTACACCTTC.

This clone was recorded once. This sequence joins TRBV9 and TRBJ2-5; TRBD2 matches at 7 bases. CDR1 is SGDLS, CDR2 YYNGEE, per germline. V was pared by 4 bases and J by 4 bases, with 10 bases of the junction left unmatched. The CDR3 sequence is 15 residues long. CDR3 amino acids: CASSLQASGAETQYF. CDR3 in DNA: TGTGCCAGCAGCTTACAGGCTAGCGGTGCAGAGACCCAGTACTTC.

This clone was counted a single time. This chain joins TRBV7-3 and TRBJ2-1; TRBD2 agrees at 8 bases. Germline V lookup: CDR1 SGHTA, CDR2 FQGTGA. The junction had 12 bases not matched to a gene; V was cut back by 3 bases and J by 5 bases. The CDR3 has 17 residues. This CDR3 is CASSFLLAGGANNEQFF. CDR3 nucleotide sequence: TGTGCCAGCAGCTTCCTTCTTGCGGGAGGAGCGAACAATGAGCAGTTCTTC. The variable domain in full, completed from reference TRBV7-3 and TRBJ2-1, reads GAGVSQTPSNKVTEKGKYVELRCDPISGHTALYWYRQSLGQGPEFLIYFQGTGAADDSGLPNDRFFAVRPEGSVSTLKIQRTERGDSAVYLCASSFLLAGGANNEQFFGPGTRLTVL.

The J gene is TRBJ2-7, the V gene TRBV2, with 13 bases fitting TRBD2. The CDR3 has 16 amino acids. The J segment lost 2 bases and the V segment lost 3 bases, leaving 4 bases of the junction unmatched. CDR1 and CDR2 from the germline V gene are SNHLY and FYNNEI. This chain's CDR3 is CASSEGTSGETYEQYF. CDR3 nucleotides: TGTGCCAGCAGTGAGGGGACTAGCGGGGAAACCTACGAGCAGTACTTC.

The chain links TRBV9 to TRBJ1-6; D call uncertain. CDR1 and CDR2 (germline): SGDLS, YYNGEE. Trimming stripped 8 bases from V and 0 bases from J, with 12 bases between. The length of the CDR3 is 15 residues. The CDR3 sequence: CASSERGSYNSPLHF. The CDR3 bases are TGTGCCAGTTCTGAGCGGGGCTCCTATAATTCACCCCTCCACTTT.

V usage is TRBV2 and J usage is TRBJ2-3, with 8 bases lining up with TRBD2. The CDR3 runs 17 residues. The junction had 12 bases not matched to a gene; V was cut back by 3 bases and J by 4 bases. Germline V gene lookup returns CDR1 SNHLY and CDR2 FYNNEI. The CDR3 loop is CASSDPRGLGVADTQYF. Written as DNA, the CDR3 is TGTGCCAGCAGTGACCCCCGGGGACTAGGGGTAGCAGATACGCAGTATTTT.

The chain uses TRBV6-5 and TRBJ2-7, with 9 nucleotides matching TRBD2. Germline V CDR1 and CDR2: MNHEY, SVGAGI. The CDR3 runs to 15 residues. V dropped 5 bases and J dropped 3; count of bases not matched to a gene: 8. In DNA form, the CDR3 reads TGTGCCAGCAGTCCACTAGCGGGCGGATTCTACGAGCAGTACTTC. Translating it yields CASSPLAGGFYEQYF.

This clone turned up a few times. The chain recombines TRBV4-1 with TRBJ2-2; either TRBD1 or TRBD2 may fit D (5 bases each). The CDR3 is made up of 15 amino acids. V dropped 4 bases and J dropped 8 bases, with 17 bases sitting between them. Germline-derived CDR1 and CDR2 are MGHRA and YSYEKL. The CDR3 bases are TGCGCCAGCAGCCCCACCCAGGGAGTCGCTGGGGAGCTGTTTTTT. Translating it yields CASSPTQGVAGELFF.

This clone was counted a single time. The chain employs TRBV6-1 and TRBJ1-3, with 7 bases lining up with TRBD1. The CDR3 spans 14 residues. Losses at the gene ends were 5 bases for V and 2 bases for J; bases not matched to a gene: 3. Germline CDR1 MNHNS, CDR2 SASEGT. Written as DNA, the CDR3 is TGTGCCAGCAGTACAGGGGCCGCTGGAAACACCATATATTTT. It specifies CASSTGAAGNTIYF.

The genes are TRBV15 and TRBJ2-4; the D gene is possibly TRBD2 (5 bases). The CDR3 consists of 14 residues. CDR1 and CDR2 (germline): LNHNV, YYDKDF (reference sequence). V gave up 5 bases and J gave up 8 bases, with 16 bases separating them. CDR3 region: CATSPGVGKDIQYF. The CDR3 bases are TGTGCCACCAGCCCCGGGGTTGGCAAGGACATTCAGTACTTC.

This clone was counted between two and nine times. The chain links TRBV19 to TRBJ2-3; D tentatively fits TRBD1 or TRBD2 (6 bases each). The germline CDR1 and CDR2 sequences are LNHDA and SQIVND (reference sequence). Trimming took 4 bases from V and 3 from J, leaving 14 bases between them. CDR3 length: 15 residues. The CDR3: CASSNGGPGTDTQYF. CDR3 DNA sequence: TGTGCCAGTAGTAATGGGGGGCCTGGGACAGATACGCAGTATTTT.

Remarks on this clone: One junction end does not reproduce the germline sequence, and a read error may be involved. CDR3 bases: TGTGCTAGCACCTCCCCCAGCGGATTCGGCACCGGGGAGCTGTTTTTT. Amino acid sequence: CASTSPSGFGTGELFF. This chain uses TRBV7-7 with TRBJ2-2, with D maybe TRBD2 (5 bases). Germline CDR1 and CDR2: SSHAT and FNYEAQ (reference sequence). CDR3 size: 16 residues.

This sequence joins TRBV14 and TRBJ2-7; 8 bases are a match to TRBD1. V shed 5 bases, J shed 3 bases, and the junction held 9 bases outside the gene matches. The CDR3 covers 15 residues. The germline CDR1 and CDR2 sequences are SGHDN and FVKESK. The CDR3 nucleotides are TGTGCCAGCAGCAAGTTGACAGGGGAACGCTACGAGCAGTACTTC. It encodes CASSKLTGERYEQYF.

The chain joins TRBV7-9 to TRBJ1-1, with a weak D call TRBD1 (5 bases). Trimming took off 3 bases at V and 7 bases at J, with 12 bases between the two ends. Germline V CDR1 and CDR2: SEHNR, FQNEAQ (reference sequence). This CDR3 is built from 13 residues. CDR3 sequence: CASSLGARGEAFF. The CDR3 coding sequence is TGTGCCAGCAGCTTGGGAGCGAGGGGTGAAGCTTTCTTT.

The chain uses TRBV6-5 and TRBJ2-1; no definite D call. Looked up from germline, CDR1 is MNHEY and CDR2 is SVGAGI. Trimming cost V 4 bases and J 9 bases, with 7 bases left between them. The CDR3 consists of 11 residues. The CDR3 sequence is CASSSKIEQFF. The CDR3 bases are TGTGCCAGCAGTTCTAAAATTGAGCAGTTCTTC.

The chain carries TRBV6-4 and TRBJ1-1; perhaps TRBD1 as D (5 bases). The CDR3 is 15 residues long. V was pared by 7 bases and J by 1 base, with 16 bases between. Germline CDR1 is MRHNA and CDR2 is SNTAGT. DNA for the CDR3: TGTGCCAGCATCCGAGAGGGGACGGCGAACACTGAAGCTTTCTTT. This sequence encodes CASIREGTANTEAFF.

The CDR3, as DNA: TGTGCCAGCGGAAGACCGTTCTTTAATAATGAAAAACTGTTTTTT. Translated: CASGRPFFNNEKLFF. The V and J genes are TRBV28 and TRBJ1-4; no clear D gene. Germline assignment: CDR1 MDHEN and CDR2 SYDVKM. V was clipped by 8 bases and J by 4 bases, with 17 bases between them. The CDR3 sequence is 15 residues long.

The chain recombines TRBV6-5 with TRBJ1-2; tentatively, D is TRBD1 (5 bases). Germline CDR1 MNHEY, CDR2 SVGAGI. The CDR3 covers 13 residues. Trimming pared 2 bases from V and 2 bases from J, leaving 6 bases between. CDR3 sequence reads: CASSYEGNYGYTF. In nucleotides, the CDR3 is TGTGCCAGCAGTTACGAGGGGAACTATGGCTACACCTTC.

J is TRBJ2-1 and V is TRBV27, with 10 bases matching TRBD1. This CDR3 region has 16 residues. V shed 4 bases and J 7 bases; nucleotides not matched to a gene: 10. Germline lookup yields CDR1 MNHEY and CDR2 SMNVEV (reference sequence). CDR3 nucleotide sequence: TGTGCCAGCAGTTCATTGACAGGGGGCGTATTTAATGAGCAGTTCTTC. Its translation is CASSSLTGGVFNEQFF.

The J gene is TRBJ2-3, the V gene TRBV5-4, with D perhaps matching TRBD2 (5 bases). V dropped 6 bases and J dropped 3 bases, with 20 bases sitting between them. In germline, CDR1 is SGHNT, CDR2 YYREEE (reference sequence). The CDR3 is 16 amino acids. The CDR3 loop is CASKEGPQVVTDTQYF. In nucleotides, the CDR3 is TGTGCCAGCAAAGAGGGCCCGCAGGTCGTGACAGATACGCAGTATTTT. Full variable domain (outside the CDR3, taken from reference TRBV5-4 and TRBJ2-3): ETGVTQSPTHLIKTRGQQVTLRCSSQSGHNTVSWYQQALGQGPQFIFQYYREEENGRGNFPPRFSGLQFPNYSSELNVNALELDDSALYLCASKEGPQVVTDTQYFGPGTRLTVL.

V is TRBV10-2 and J is TRBJ1-5; tentative D call: TRBD1 (6 bases). The V gene's germline CDR1 is WSHSY and CDR2 SAAADI. There are 19 residues in the CDR3. Trimming took 2 bases from V and 0 from J, leaving 20 bases between them. The CDR3 DNA reads TGCGCCAGCAGTGAGACACCTACAGGGTTTGAATATAGCAATCAGCCCCAGCATTTT. Its translation is CASSETPTGFEYSNQPQHF.

The V gene is TRBV7-2, the J gene TRBJ2-1; D is ambiguous. Trimming pared 7 bases from V and 4 bases from J, leaving 5 bases between. Germline V gene sequence: CDR1 SGHTA, CDR2 FQGNSA. The CDR3 runs 11 residues. The CDR3 nucleotides are TGTGCCAGCATCCTATACAATGAGCAGTTCTTC. Translating it yields CASILYNEQFF. Variable domain in full (rest from reference TRBV7-2 and TRBJ2-1): GAGVSQSPSNKVTEKGKDVELRCDPISGHTALYWYRQSLGQGLEFLIYFQGNSAPDKSGLPSDRFSAERTGGSVSTLTIQRTQQEDSAVYLCASILYNEQFFGPGTRLTVL.

CDR3 sequence (DNA): TGTGCCAGCGGCGACCCACAGGGTCGTGCCGGAGGCTACACCTTC. The encoded protein is CASGDPQGRAGGYTF. This chain links TRBV6-5 with TRBJ1-2; a weak D match, TRBD1 (6 bases). Per germline, CDR1 MNHEY and CDR2 SVGAGI. This CDR3 is built from 15 residues. Trimming took off 8 bases at V and 8 bases at J, with 24 bases between the two ends.

V gene TRBV2 combines with J gene TRBJ1-1; tentatively, D is TRBD1 (5 bases). This CDR3 contains 13 residues. The V end lost 9 bases, the J end lost 1 base, and 12 bases lay between the germline ends. Per germline, CDR1 SNHLY and CDR2 FYNNEI. The CDR3 coding sequence is TGTGCCAGTCGGGACTCCGGGAACACTGAAGCTTTCTTT. Translation: CASRDSGNTEAFF.